This T cell receptor beta chain comes out of a study of beta chain features in type 1 diabetes. The study's findings and limits: Moderate yet significant TCRB CDR3 shortening was seen in Type 1 diabetes patients in all four CD4+ subsets.

To note about this clone: The antigen remains undetermined.

The authors reverse transcribed all of the isolated RNA, so sequencing captured expressed TCRB transcripts. TCRdb keeps only in-frame clones here, not all; method: immunoSEQ multiplex PCR. The table shows roughly 350,000 clones, with around 10% occurring only once. The specimen was central memory CD4+ T cells from blood. The sequence was collected from a man aged 25 to 45 with type 1 diabetes.

The DNA for the CDR3 is TGTGCCAGCAGCTATAATGAGAACACTGAAGCTTTCTTT. Translating it yields CASSYNENTEAFF. J is TRBJ1-1 and V is TRBV11-2; no clear D gene. The CDR3 length is 13 residues. With 4 bases removed from V and 1 base from J, the gap between germline ends came to 7 bases. Germline V CDR1 and CDR2: SGHAT, FQNNGV.